The 32 T cell receptor beta chains presented below share a single source sample, sequenced in a study of cytomegalovirus exposure and HLA in healthy donors (dated by TCRdb to the late 2010s). The library was prepared using the immunoSEQ multiplex PCR assay. What TCRdb holds here is the immuneACCESS table cut down to in-frame rearrangements. Part of the clones is not present; checked against another copy, under half of the missing clones reflect an unresolved V gene, and the others are unexplained. The sample contains about 200,000 clones, about nine tenths of them found a single time. Of the sample, roughly 2% is held by the ten largest clones. Input material: PBMCs. These TCRs come from a woman in her late teens or twenties in good health and CMV-seropositive.

This rearrangement joins TRBV19 to TRBJ1-2; D unresolved. Germline V lookup: CDR1 LNHDA, CDR2 SQIVND (reference sequence). The CDR3 runs to 15 residues. Trimming pared 1 base from V and 4 bases from J, leaving 13 bases between. The DNA for the CDR3 is TGTGCCAGTAGTATAGCTGGGGAGGCCTTCTATGGCTACACCTTC. This encodes CASSIAGEAFYGYTF.

The CDR3 is CASSRGQHYEQYF. Written as DNA, the CDR3 is TGTGCCAGCAGCCGTGGACAGCACTACGAGCAGTACTTC. V is TRBV27 and J is TRBJ2-7; possibly TRBD1 for D (6 bases). V dropped 6 bases and J dropped 3 bases, with 12 bases sitting between them. This CDR3 has 13 residues. In germline, CDR1 is MNHEY, CDR2 SMNVEV (reference sequence).

V gene TRBV9 combines with J gene TRBJ1-3; D is ambiguous. Germline V gene data show CDR1 as SGDLS and CDR2 as YYNGEE. Trimming pared 0 bases from V and 2 bases from J, leaving 9 bases between. The CDR3 covers 15 residues. This chain's CDR3 is CASSVERVAGNTIYF. CDR3 in DNA: TGTGCCAGCAGCGTAGAGAGGGTAGCTGGAAACACCATATATTTT. Using reference TRBV9 and TRBJ1-3 for the parts outside the CDR3, the full variable domain is DSGVTQTPKHLITATGQRVTLRCSPRSGDLSVYWYQQSLDQGLQFLIQYYNGEERAKGNILERFSAQQFPDLHSELNLSSLELGDSALYFCASSVERVAGNTIYFGEGSWLTVV.

The V and J genes are TRBV6-5 and TRBJ1-2; D might be TRBD1 (6 bases). Germline V gene data show CDR1 as MNHEY and CDR2 as SVGAGI. The CDR3 has 13 residues. V was trimmed by 8 bases and J by 2 bases, leaving 12 bases between them. CDR3 sequence: CASAETGNYGYTF. The CDR3 coding sequence is TGTGCCAGCGCAGAAACAGGGAACTATGGCTACACCTTC.

The rearrangement joins TRBV9 to TRBJ2-3, with a tentative D call TRBD2 (6 bases). CDR3 length: 15 amino acids. Per germline, CDR1 SGDLS and CDR2 YYNGEE. Trimming removed 4 bases at V and 2 bases at J, with 14 bases between. The CDR3, as DNA: TGTGCCAGCAGCTCGTGGGGGGAACACACAGATACGCAGTATTTT. It is translated as CASSSWGEHTDTQYF.

The CDR3 sequence: CASSYAPSGFGYEQYF. The CDR3 nucleotides read TGTGCCAGCAGCTACGCCCCCTCGGGATTTGGGTACGAGCAGTACTTC. The gene calls are TRBV6-5 and TRBJ2-7, with a tentative D call TRBD2 (5 bases). CDR1 and CDR2 (germline): MNHEY, SVGAGI. The CDR3 extends over 16 amino acids. V was trimmed by 6 bases and J by 4 bases, leaving 22 bases between them.

The chain couples TRBV4-1 to TRBJ1-2; D call uncertain. The V gene lost 0 bases and the J gene lost 4 bases, with 9 bases spanning the gap. Germline loops: CDR1 MGHRA, CDR2 YSYEKL. The CDR3 sequence is 14 residues long. CDR3 sequence (DNA): TGCGCCAGCAGCCAAGATTTGGCAGGCTATGGCTACACCTTC. It is translated as CASSQDLAGYGYTF.

This chain joins TRBV5-4 and TRBJ1-2; D might be TRBD1 (6 bases). The CDR3 extends over 13 amino acids. From germline, CDR1 is SGHNT and CDR2 YYREEE (reference sequence). The V gene lost 5 bases and the J gene lost 8 bases, with 16 bases spanning the gap. CDR3 region: CASRQDSFGGYTF. The CDR3 DNA is TGTGCCAGCAGACAGGACAGTTTCGGAGGCTACACCTTC.

The V gene is TRBV28, the J gene TRBJ2-7; D is perhaps TRBD1 (5 bases). Trimming cost V 6 bases and J 0 bases, with 15 bases left between them. Germline CDR1 is MDHEN and CDR2 is SYDVKM. CDR3 length: 15 amino acids. The DNA of the CDR3 is TGTGCCAGCAGCGGCAGGGTAGTGTACTCCTACGAGCAGTACTTC. Amino acids: CASSGRVVYSYEQYF.

This chain joins TRBV11-2 and TRBJ2-1; 11 bases are a match to TRBD2. The CDR3 contains 16 residues. V trimming: 6 bases; J trimming: 2 bases; junction bases outside the gene matches: 6. The germline V gene encodes CDR1 SGHAT and CDR2 FQNNGV. CDR3 nucleotide sequence: TGTGCCAGCAGGAAGGGACTAGCGGTGACCTACAATGAGCAGTTCTTC. Translated: CASRKGLAVTYNEQFF.

Of note for this clone: At one end the junction does not follow the germline gene, possibly because of a read error. The chain has TRBV13 and TRBJ1-2; D possibly corresponds to TRBD1 (5 bases). The CDR3 totals 14 residues. Germline loops: CDR1 PRHDT, CDR2 FYEKMQ (reference sequence). The DNA for the CDR3 is TGTGCCAGCAGCGTAGGGGCCAGGGAAGGGGGCTACACCTTC. Translated: CASSVGAREGGYTF.

This clone was recorded a few times. The V call is TRBV28, the J call TRBJ2-7, with 9 bases identical to TRBD2. The CDR3 has 14 amino acids. Germline V CDR1 and CDR2: MDHEN, SYDVKM. V was pared by 5 bases and J by 6 bases, with 8 bases of the junction left unmatched. CDR3 DNA: TGTGCCAGCAGTCCCGGACTAGCGTTAGGCGAGCAGTACTTC. It yields the protein CASSPGLALGEQYF.

The gene calls are TRBV28 and TRBJ2-1, with D possibly matching TRBD1 (6 bases). The CDR3 contains 16 residues. V dropped 5 bases and J dropped 5 bases, with 19 bases sitting between them. The germline CDR1 and CDR2 sequences are MDHEN and SYDVKM. The CDR3 DNA follows: TGTGCCAGCAGTACCAGATGGGAACAGGGCCACAATGAGCAGTTCTTC. It specifies CASSTRWEQGHNEQFF.

In this sample, this clone turned up once. The chain carries TRBV11-2 and TRBJ2-1, with TRBD2 as a possible D gene (5 bases). The CDR3 covers 18 residues. CDR1 SGHAT and CDR2 FQNNGV come from the germline V gene. V lost 0 bases to trimming and J lost 2 bases, with 17 bases between them. The CDR3 DNA reads as TGTGCCAGCAGCTTAGATGGCCTGGGAGTACGTGCCTACAATGAGCAGTTCTTC. This sequence encodes CASSLDGLGVRAYNEQFF. Variable domain in full (rest from reference TRBV11-2 and TRBJ2-1): EAGVAQSPRYKIIEKRQSVAFWCNPISGHATLYWYQQILGQGPKLLIQFQNNGVVDDSQLPKDRFSAERLKGVDSTLKIQPAKLEDSAVYLCASSLDGLGVRAYNEQFFGPGTRLTVL.

The DNA for the CDR3 is TGTGCCAGCGGCCCCCCTAGCCCTACGCAGTATTTT. Translating gives CASGPPSPTQYF. This chain links TRBV5-4 with TRBJ2-3, with D possibly matching TRBD2 (5 bases). Germline CDR1 and CDR2: SGHNT and YYREEE (reference sequence). The CDR3 is 12 amino acids. V lost 7 bases and J 8 bases, leaving 14 bases between the germline ends. Full variable domain (rest looked up from reference TRBV5-4 and TRBJ2-3): ETGVTQSPTHLIKTRGQQVTLRCSSQSGHNTVSWYQQALGQGPQFIFQYYREEENGRGNFPPRFSGLQFPNYSSELNVNALELDDSALYLCASGPPSPTQYFGPGTRLTVL.

The chain employs TRBV28 and TRBJ1-1; TRBD1 aligns across 8 bases. Unmatched junction bases numbered 7, after V lost 6 bases and J lost 4 bases. The germline V gene encodes CDR1 MDHEN and CDR2 SYDVKM. This CDR3 has 14 amino acids. CDR3: CASRDRALGTEAFF. The CDR3, as DNA: TGTGCCAGCAGGGACAGGGCCTTGGGCACTGAAGCTTTCTTT. Filled out from reference TRBV28 and TRBJ1-1, the complete variable domain reads DVKVTQSSRYLVKRTGEKVFLECVQDMDHENMFWYRQDPGLGLRLIYFSYDVKMKEKGDIPEGYSVSREKKERFSLILESASTNQTSMYLCASRDRALGTEAFFGQGTRLTVV.

The chain has TRBV11-2 and TRBJ2-1, with D possibly TRBD1 on 6 matching bases. The CDR3 is 12 amino acids. Germline V gene lookup returns CDR1 SGHAT and CDR2 FQNNGV. Between the trimmed V and J ends, which lost 4 bases and 10 bases, there was a span of 11 bases. CDR3 amino acids: CASSSQGPEQFF. The CDR3, as DNA: TGTGCCAGCAGCTCACAGGGCCCCGAGCAGTTCTTC. Supplemented by reference TRBV11-2 and TRBJ2-1, the full variable domain reads EAGVAQSPRYKIIEKRQSVAFWCNPISGHATLYWYQQILGQGPKLLIQFQNNGVVDDSQLPKDRFSAERLKGVDSTLKIQPAKLEDSAVYLCASSSQGPEQFFGPGTRLTVL.

V gene TRBV5-3 combines with J gene TRBJ2-1; TRBD1 agrees at 8 bases. TRBV5-3 is noted as an ORF with a role that remains uncertain. This CDR3 has 15 residues. J gave up 4 bases and V 4 bases, and 7 bases lay outside the gene matches. CDR3 in DNA: TGTGCCAGAAGCACGAGCAGGGGGCTTTACAATGAGCAGTTCTTC. This encodes CARSTSRGLYNEQFF.

The V gene is TRBV19, the J gene TRBJ1-3; D gene unclear. Germline values: CDR1 LNHDA, CDR2 SQIVND (reference sequence). The CDR3 is 15 amino acids. V was cut by 3 bases and J by 8 bases, with 17 bases left in between. The CDR3 sequence: CASSIDPSGMDTIYF. The CDR3 nucleotides are TGTGCCAGTAGTATTGATCCAAGCGGGATGGACACCATATATTTT.

The genes are TRBV5-1 and TRBJ1-1, with 7 positions matching TRBD1. Germline V gene sequence: CDR1 SGHRS, CDR2 YFSETQ. The CDR3 covers 15 residues. V shed 4 bases, J shed 3 bases, and the junction held 9 bases outside the gene matches. The CDR3 nucleotides are TGCGCCAGCAGCACTCGACAGGGACCGGACACTGAAGCTTTCTTT. Its translation is CASSTRQGPDTEAFF. Full variable domain (rest looked up from reference TRBV5-1 and TRBJ1-1): KAGVTQTPRYLIKTRGQQVTLSCSPISGHRSVSWYQQTPGQGLQFLFEYFSETQRNKGNFPGRFSGRQFSNSRSEMNVSTLELGDSALYLCASSTRQGPDTEAFFGQGTRLTVV.

The table lists this clone with a few counts. The chain combines TRBV5-5 with TRBJ2-7; no clear D. V was trimmed by 0 bases and J by 2 bases, leaving 9 bases between them. The CDR3 runs to 14 residues. Germline assignment: CDR1 SGHKS and CDR2 YYEKEE (reference sequence). CDR3 in DNA: TGTGCCAGCAGCTTGGGACACACAACCTACGAGCAGTACTTC. Residues: CASSLGHTTYEQYF.

The rearrangement joins TRBV7-2 to TRBJ2-1, with TRBD2 matching over 10 bases. The germline V gene encodes CDR1 SGHTA and CDR2 FQGNSA. The CDR3 extends over 14 amino acids. The J segment lost 9 bases and the V segment lost 5 bases, leaving 7 bases of the junction unmatched. This CDR3 reads CASSPSGGRGEQFF. CDR3 nucleotide sequence: TGTGCCAGCAGCCCTAGCGGGGGTAGAGGTGAGCAGTTCTTC.

The rearrangement joins TRBV5-1 to TRBJ1-2; TRBD1 agrees at 8 bases. Germline V gives CDR1 SGHRS, CDR2 YFSETQ. The CDR3 runs 15 residues. J lost 4 bases, V lost 4 bases, and 9 bases had no gene match. In DNA, the CDR3 is TGCGCCAGCAGCCCCCGAGGACAGGGATCCTATGGCTACACCTTC. As protein: CASSPRGQGSYGYTF.

CDR3: CASSQHIAENTGELFF. CDR3 nucleotides: TGCGCCAGCAGTCAACACATAGCGGAAAACACCGGGGAGCTGTTTTTT. V and J are TRBV4-1 and TRBJ2-2; D may be TRBD2 (6 bases). Germline V gene data show CDR1 as MGHRA and CDR2 as YSYEKL. The length of the CDR3 is 16 residues. V lost 6 bases, J lost 2 bases, and 16 bases lay in between.

This chain joins TRBV6-5 and TRBJ1-1, with 8 bases lining up with TRBD1. The germline V gene encodes CDR1 MNHEY and CDR2 SVGAGI. This CDR3 has 14 amino acids. V trimming: 7 bases; J trimming: 2 bases; junction bases outside the gene matches: 6. The CDR3, as DNA: TGTGCCAGCACCTTGCAGGGGGCTAACACTGAAGCTTTCTTT. Its translation is CASTLQGANTEAFF.

The genes are TRBV27 and TRBJ2-7; 9 bases are shared with TRBD2. CDR1 and CDR2 from the germline V gene are MNHEY and SMNVEV (reference sequence). The CDR3 runs to 14 residues. V lost 6 bases to trimming and J lost 2 bases; unmatched junction nucleotides: 5. The DNA of the CDR3 is TGTGCCAGCAGGTATAGCGGGGGCCCCTACGAGCAGTACTTC. It is translated as CASRYSGGPYEQYF.

This clone was seen a single time. The chain recombines TRBV7-9 with TRBJ1-2; D gene unclear. Germline V gene sequence: CDR1 SEHNR, CDR2 FQNEAQ (reference sequence). Deletions cut 5 bases from V and 4 bases from J, with 14 bases between. The CDR3 is 14 residues long. Here the CDR3 reads CASSTRGGIYGYTF. The CDR3 DNA reads TGTGCCAGCAGCACCCGGGGTGGGATCTATGGCTACACCTTC.

The chain couples TRBV19 to TRBJ1-2, with D possibly TRBD1 on 5 matching bases. V shed 5 bases and J shed 3 bases, with 19 bases lying between them. Germline V gene lookup returns CDR1 LNHDA and CDR2 SQIVND (reference sequence). This CDR3 comprises 16 residues. This CDR3 is CASSLAGTPGDYGYTF. The CDR3 DNA reads as TGTGCCAGTAGTCTAGCAGGGACCCCGGGGGACTATGGCTACACCTTC. The complete variable domain, with remaining parts taken from reference TRBV19 and TRBJ1-2, reads DGGITQSPKYLFRKEGQNVTLSCEQNLNHDAMYWYRQDPGQGLRLIYYSQIVNDFQKGDIAEGYSVSREKKESFPLTVTSAQKNPTAFYLCASSLAGTPGDYGYTFGSGTRLTVV.

CDR3: CASSSSPAGFEQFF. The CDR3, as DNA: TGTGCCAGCAGCTCCAGTCCAGCGGGATTTGAGCAGTTCTTC. J is TRBJ2-1 and V is TRBV11-3; 7 bases match TRBD2. The CDR3 runs to 14 residues. Trimming cost V 4 bases and J 9 bases; bases outside gene matches: 9. Germline V lookup: CDR1 SGHNT, CDR2 YENEEA.

The chain links TRBV19 to TRBJ2-7; a weak D match, TRBD2 (5 bases). Trimming cost V 1 base and J 2 bases, with 9 bases left between them. The CDR3 runs 14 residues. Looked up from germline, CDR1 is LNHDA and CDR2 is SQIVND (reference sequence). The CDR3 region is CASSIGTQPYEQYF. In DNA, the CDR3 is TGTGCCAGTAGTATAGGGACTCAACCCTACGAGCAGTACTTC.

The rearrangement uses TRBV9 and TRBJ2-7; D is perhaps TRBD1 (7 bases). The CDR3 covers 16 residues. Trimming took 2 bases from V and 7 from J, leaving 22 bases between them. Germline V gene lookup returns CDR1 SGDLS and CDR2 YYNGEE. The CDR3: CASSVEAGQIFREQYF. In DNA form, the CDR3 reads TGTGCCAGCAGCGTTGAGGCGGGACAGATTTTTAGGGAGCAGTACTTC.

The chain is built from TRBV28 and TRBJ2-4; the match to TRBD2 covers 10 bases. V dropped 8 bases and J dropped 3; count of bases not matched to a gene: 7. The CDR3 is 15 amino acids. Germline values: CDR1 MDHEN, CDR2 SYDVKM. DNA of the CDR3: TGTGCCAGCGTTTCGGGACTAGCGCTCAAAAACATTCAGTACTTC. It yields the protein CASVSGLALKNIQYF.